The sequence of this T cell receptor beta chain was determined in a study of identical twins. Study-level results: Weaker excess sharing between twins was seen in beta out-of-frame sequences.

CDR3 size: 17 residues. The V gene's germline CDR1 is MDHEN and CDR2 SYDVKM. Germline trimming cut 2 bases from V and 2 bases from J; bases unmatched to any gene: 7. Concerning this clonotype itself: Its antigen is undetermined.

TCRdb recomputed calls from the 5' RACE reads with MiXCR, one row per CDR3 protein. The top ten hold 7.2% of the sample, which has around 340,000 distinct CDR3 sequences, approximately 13% seen once. Only healthy Caucasians were enrolled as donors. This sample was shared with a second study, whose subject was yellow fever vaccine responses in identical twins. From that second work: Twin vaccine T cell responses reportedly seemed partly convergent, partly personalized.

Sequences were obtained from CD8+ T cells sorted from blood. This TCR was recovered from a woman younger than 35 in good health. The J gene is TRBJ2-5, the V gene TRBV28, with 11 bases identical to TRBD2. CDR3 DNA sequence: TGTGCCAGCAGTTTAAGTCTAGCGGGAGGAGGGCAAGAGACCCAGTACTTC. The encoded protein is CASSLSLAGGGQETQYF.